The next 13 T cell receptor beta chains were all read from a single sample in a study of T cell responses to AZD1222 COVID-19 vaccine (dated by TCRdb to the early 2020s). The intended sense of this specimen's time point label: about 28 days (+/-7) after the second vaccine dose. The library was generated by the immunoSEQ multiplex PCR assay. TCRdb carries this immuneACCESS record with in-frame sequences only. Its versions omit some clonotypes, under half of them owing to an unresolved V gene in the studies checked, with the rest unexplained. The sample table lists roughly 100,000 clones, 85% to 90% of them with a count of one. The top ten hold around a sixth of the sample. Source: peripheral blood, taken 28 days after the second AZD1222 dose. These receptors originate from an adult who received the AZD1222 COVID-19 vaccine.

V and J are TRBV6-5 and TRBJ1-1, with D possibly being TRBD1 (6 bases). Trimming left V 0 bases short and J 1 base short, with 12 bases between. Germline lookup yields CDR1 MNHEY and CDR2 SVGAGI. There are 16 residues in the CDR3. The CDR3 protein is CASSYSLTGKNTEAFF. CDR3 sequence (DNA): TGTGCCAGCAGTTACTCGCTAACAGGGAAGAACACTGAAGCTTTCTTT.

This clone came up once. CDR3 bases: TGCGCCAGCAAGGGGGACACCCAGAACACTGAAGCTTTCTTT. Amino acids: CASKGDTQNTEAFF. The genes are TRBV5-1 and TRBJ1-1; possible D gene TRBD1, 6 bases. Germline loops: CDR1 SGHRS, CDR2 YFSETQ. The CDR3 totals 14 residues. V lost 6 bases to trimming and J lost 1 base, with 13 bases between them.

This chain links TRBV27 with TRBJ1-2; 8 nucleotides line up with TRBD1. Germline-derived CDR1 and CDR2 are MNHEY and SMNVEV (reference sequence). The ends lost 2 bases at V and 6 bases at J; junction bases unmatched: 11. CDR3 length: 16 residues. The CDR3 loop reads CASSLKSARGRDGYTF. As DNA, the CDR3 is TGTGCCAGCAGTTTAAAGAGTGCCAGGGGGCGAGATGGCTACACCTTC.

CDR3 nucleotide sequence: TGTGCCAGCAGTTATTCAGGTAGCAATCAGCCCCAGCATTTT. Its protein is CASSYSGSNQPQHF. V gene TRBV6-5 combines with J gene TRBJ1-5; no firm D call. CDR1 MNHEY and CDR2 SVGAGI come from the germline V gene. The CDR3 length is 14 residues. V lost 3 bases to trimming and J lost 0 bases, with 6 bases between them.

The chain joins TRBV21-1 to TRBJ2-7. TRBV21-1 is listed as a pseudogene. There are 12 residues in the CDR3. CDR3 in amino acids: CASIPNGGEQYF. CDR3 bases: TGTGCCAGCATCCCAAACGGTGGGGAGCAGTACTTC.

V is TRBV18 and J is TRBJ2-3; tentative D call: TRBD1 (6 bases). Germline lookup yields CDR1 KGHSH and CDR2 LQKENI. Trimming shortened V by 4 bases and J by 1 base, and 18 bases separated the two germline ends. The length of the CDR3 is 17 residues. The CDR3 DNA sequence: TGTGCCAGCTCACGGGATTTCGAAGGGGGTCGCACAGATACGCAGTATTTT. It codes for CASSRDFEGGRTDTQYF.

V and J are TRBV19 and TRBJ2-2; weak D call: TRBD1 (6 bases). Germline lookup yields CDR1 LNHDA and CDR2 SQIVND (reference sequence). V was shortened by 3 bases and J by 0 bases, with 14 bases between the two germline ends. The CDR3 spans 17 residues. The CDR3: CASSIRQEKPNTGELFF. CDR3 nucleotides: TGTGCCAGTAGTATTAGACAGGAGAAACCGAACACCGGGGAGCTGTTTTTT. The full variable domain, its missing parts supplied by reference TRBV19 and TRBJ2-2, is DGGITQSPKYLFRKEGQNVTLSCEQNLNHDAMYWYRQDPGQGLRLIYYSQIVNDFQKGDIAEGYSVSREKKESFPLTVTSAQKNPTAFYLCASSIRQEKPNTGELFFGEGSRLTVL.

The chain uses TRBV5-5 and TRBJ2-2, with 12 bases identical to TRBD1. Germline CDR1 is SGHKS and CDR2 is YYEKEE (reference sequence). CDR3 length equals 16 residues. Trimming took 4 bases from V and 2 from J; bases not matched to a gene: 3. This CDR3 reads CASSRGTGGNTGELFF. Written as DNA, the CDR3 is TGTGCCAGCAGCCGAGGGACAGGGGGCAACACCGGGGAGCTGTTTTTT. The variable domain in full, completed from reference TRBV5-5 and TRBJ2-2, reads DAGVTQSPTHLIKTRGQQVTLRCSPISGHKSVSWYQQVLGQGPQFIFQYYEKEERGRGNFPDRFSARQFPNYSSELNVNALLLGDSALYLCASSRGTGGNTGELFFGEGSRLTVL.

The chain is built from TRBV3-1 (or the pseudogene TRBV3-2) and TRBJ2-1; D uncertain. From germline, CDR1 is LGHDT and CDR2 YNNKEL (reference sequence). The CDR3 is made up of 15 amino acids. The V and J ends lost 0 bases and 5 bases respectively, with 11 bases between them. The CDR3 loop reads CASSQDHVQHNEQFF. The CDR3 DNA sequence: TGTGCCAGCAGCCAAGATCACGTACAACACAATGAGCAGTTCTTC.

V usage is TRBV10-1 and J usage is TRBJ1-1; TRBD1 matches at 7 bases. Trimming at V came to 5 bases and at J to 4 bases, leaving 4 bases not matched to a gene. Germline values: CDR1 WNHNN, CDR2 SYGVQD (reference sequence). The CDR3 covers 13 residues. CDR3 amino acids: CASSWTGGTEAFF. The CDR3 nucleotides read TGCGCCAGCAGTTGGACAGGTGGCACTGAAGCTTTCTTT.

A single count supports this clone. V and J are TRBV3-1 (or the pseudogene TRBV3-2) and TRBJ2-5; no definite D call. CDR3 length equals 13 residues. V gave up 0 bases and J gave up 4 bases, with 6 bases separating them. Germline V gene data show CDR1 as LGHDT and CDR2 as YNNKEL (reference sequence). The CDR3 spells CASSQEWGETQYF. Written as DNA, the CDR3 is TGTGCCAGCAGCCAAGAATGGGGAGAGACCCAGTACTTC.

Here the CDR3 reads CASSPGDRSSYEQYF. DNA for the CDR3: TGTGCCAGCAGTCCTGGGGACAGAAGCTCCTACGAGCAGTACTTC. V gene TRBV28 combines with J gene TRBJ2-7; 7 bases are shared with TRBD1. J lost 0 bases, V lost 5 bases, and 7 bases had no gene match. This CDR3 is 15 amino acids long. Germline loops: CDR1 MDHEN, CDR2 SYDVKM.

The V call is TRBV5-1, the J call TRBJ2-3; D is undetermined. This CDR3 is 16 amino acids long. Deletions cut 1 base from V and 0 bases from J, with 12 bases between. From germline, CDR1 is SGHRS and CDR2 YFSETQ. CDR3: CASSLSGRPSTDTQYF. The CDR3 DNA follows: TGCGCCAGCAGCTTGTCCGGCAGGCCTAGCACAGATACGCAGTATTTT. Using reference TRBV5-1 and TRBJ2-3 for the parts outside the CDR3, the full variable domain is KAGVTQTPRYLIKTRGQQVTLSCSPISGHRSVSWYQQTPGQGLQFLFEYFSETQRNKGNFPGRFSGRQFSNSRSEMNVSTLELGDSALYLCASSLSGRPSTDTQYFGPGTRLTVL.